This T cell receptor beta chain was sequenced during a study of T cells in Graves' hyperthyroidism and ophthalmopathy. Concerning this clonotype itself: What it binds is not known.

V lost 8 bases to trimming and J lost 6 bases; unmatched junction nucleotides: 3. Per germline, CDR1 ENHRY and CDR2 SYGVKD. This CDR3 region has 12 residues. Regarding the study as a whole: Model output signaled ophthalmopathy a median roughly 6 months ahead of onset. Most thyroid clonotypes that were expanded above 0.001 also turned up in blood.

Amplified regions were TCR beta CDR3 sequences from RNA transcripts. The HTBI primer set was used in a first-round RT-PCR of the TCR CDR3. Via MiXCR, TCRdb re-called the multiplex PCR reads, giving one row per CDR3 protein. The sample holds 350,000 to 400,000 distinct CDR3 sequences, roughly 13% seen once. Pregnant or lactating patients were excluded, as were those with uncontrolled infection or other autoimmune disease. Diagnoses rested on clinical symptoms, serum thyroxine and TRAb, thyroid ultrasound and orbital computed tomography. The receptor's source is a woman aged 55-69 years with Graves' hyperthyroidism. V and J are TRBV10-3 and TRBJ1-5; 8 nucleotides align to TRBD1. Sequencing was done on a sample of blood. CDR3 nucleotide sequence: TGTGCCATCGGACAGGGAAGTCAGCCCCAGCATTTT. Translation gives CAIGQGSQPQHF.